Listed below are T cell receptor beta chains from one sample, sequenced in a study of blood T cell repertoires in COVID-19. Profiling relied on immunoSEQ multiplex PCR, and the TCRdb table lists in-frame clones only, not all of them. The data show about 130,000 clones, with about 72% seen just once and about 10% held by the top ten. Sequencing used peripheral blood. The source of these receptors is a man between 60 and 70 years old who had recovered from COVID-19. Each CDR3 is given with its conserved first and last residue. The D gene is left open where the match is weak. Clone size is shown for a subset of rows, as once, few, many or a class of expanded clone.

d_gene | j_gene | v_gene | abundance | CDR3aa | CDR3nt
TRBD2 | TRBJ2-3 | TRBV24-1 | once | CATSDRSGGVGDTQYF | TGTGCCACCAGTGACCGAAGCGGGGGGGTTGGTGATACGCAGTATTTT
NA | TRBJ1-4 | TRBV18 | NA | CASSPPAGGGEKLFF | TGTGCCAGCTCACCACCGGCTGGGGGCGGTGAAAAACTGTTTTTT
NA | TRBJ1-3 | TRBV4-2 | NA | CASSQEGGLRRSGNTIYF | TGTGCCAGCAGCCAGGAAGGAGGACTCAGGAGGTCTGGAAACACCATATATTTT
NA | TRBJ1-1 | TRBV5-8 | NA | CASSPGGARTEAFF | TGTGCCAGCAGCCCAGGAGGGGCGCGGACTGAAGCTTTCTTT
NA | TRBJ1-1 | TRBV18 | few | CASSIDSIQAFF | TGTGCCAGCTCAATCGACAGTATCCAAGCTTTCTTT
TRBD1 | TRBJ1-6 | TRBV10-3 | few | CAISESGRGPSNSPLHF | TGTGCCATCAGTGAGTCCGGCAGGGGGCCTTCTAATTCACCCCTCCACTTT
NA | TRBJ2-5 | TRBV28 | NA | CASSLSAETQYF | TGTGCCAGCAGTTTGTCTGCGGAGACCCAGTACTTC
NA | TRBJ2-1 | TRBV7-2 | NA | CASSQGLTYNEQFF | TGTGCCAGCAGCCAGGGACTTACATACAATGAGCAGTTCTTC
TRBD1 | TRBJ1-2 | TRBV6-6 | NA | CASSSTGAGYTF | TGTGCCAGCAGTTCAACAGGGGCAGGCTACACCTTC
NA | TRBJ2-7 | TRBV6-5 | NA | CASSYSIGGVYEQYF | TGTGCCAGCAGTTACTCAATAGGAGGGGTCTACGAGCAGTACTTC
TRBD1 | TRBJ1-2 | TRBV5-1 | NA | CASSGTDNYGYTF | TGCGCCAGCAGCGGGACAGATAACTATGGCTACACCTTC
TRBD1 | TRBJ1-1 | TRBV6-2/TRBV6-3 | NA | CASSSTGVTEAFF | TGTGCCAGCAGCTCGACAGGGGTCACTGAAGCTTTCTTT
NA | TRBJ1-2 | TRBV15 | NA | CATSRGSEAGPYGYTF | TGTGCCACCAGCAGGGGGTCTGAGGCGGGGCCTTATGGCTACACCTTC
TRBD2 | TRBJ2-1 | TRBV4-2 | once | CASSRGGLAGLNEQFF | TGTGCCAGCAGCCGGGGGGGCCTAGCGGGGTTAAATGAGCAGTTCTTC
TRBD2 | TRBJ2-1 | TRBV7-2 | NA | CASSLRPTGGDNEQFF | TGTGCCAGCAGCTTAAGGCCTACGGGGGGAGACAATGAGCAGTTCTTC
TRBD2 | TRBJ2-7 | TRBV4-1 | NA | CASSQRAGFYEQYF | TGCGCCAGCAGCCAACGAGCGGGGTTCTACGAGCAGTACTTC
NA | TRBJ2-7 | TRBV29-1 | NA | CSAGQSGEQYF | TGCAGCGCGGGACAATCGGGAGAGCAGTACTTC
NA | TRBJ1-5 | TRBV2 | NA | CASSERTGNQPQHF | TGTGCCAGCAGTGAGAGAACAGGCAATCAGCCCCAGCATTTT
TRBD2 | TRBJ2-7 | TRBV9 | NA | CASSVVAGSALYEQYF | TGTGCCAGCAGCGTAGTAGCGGGCAGCGCCTTATACGAGCAGTACTTC
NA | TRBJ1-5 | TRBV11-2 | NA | CASSFGGSHQPQHF | TGTGCCAGCAGCTTCGGGGGAAGCCATCAGCCCCAGCATTTT
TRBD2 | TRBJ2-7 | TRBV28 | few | CASLRRDYAREQYF | TGTGCCAGCCTAAGACGGGACTATGCGCGGGAGCAGTACTTC
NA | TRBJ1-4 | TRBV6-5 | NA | CASSYRGTEKLFF | TGTGCCAGCAGTTACAGGGGCACTGAAAAACTGTTTTTT
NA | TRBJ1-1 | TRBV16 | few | CASSQVEVGGMNTEAFF | TGTGCCAGCAGCCAAGTAGAGGTCGGCGGCATGAACACTGAAGCTTTCTTT
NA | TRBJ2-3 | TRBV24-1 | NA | CATSDRGTDTQYF | TGTGCCACCAGTGATCGGGGGACAGATACGCAGTATTTT
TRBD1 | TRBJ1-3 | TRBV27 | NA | CASSQYRGLSGNTIYF | TGTGCCAGCAGTCAATACAGGGGGCTCTCTGGAAACACCATATATTTT
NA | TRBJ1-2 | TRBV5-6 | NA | CASSLGGINGYTF | TGTGCCAGCAGTTTGGGAGGGATCAATGGCTACACCTTC
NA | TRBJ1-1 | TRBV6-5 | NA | CASSYFGRGRSEAFF | TGTGCCAGCAGTTACTTCGGCAGGGGCCGCAGTGAAGCTTTCTTT
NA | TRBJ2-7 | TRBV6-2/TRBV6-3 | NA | CASSYMANEGEQYF | TGTGCCAGCAGTTACATGGCTAACGAGGGAGAGCAGTACTTC
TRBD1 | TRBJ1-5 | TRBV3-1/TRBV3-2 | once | CASSPQGGGNQPQHF | TGTGCCAGCAGCCCGCAGGGGGGCGGCAATCAGCCCCAGCATTTT
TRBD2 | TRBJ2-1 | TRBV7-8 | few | CASSPRTSGSSGEQFF | TGTGCCAGCAGCCCCAGGACTAGCGGGAGTTCAGGTGAGCAGTTCTTC
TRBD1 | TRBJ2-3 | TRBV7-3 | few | CASSPSAVAGGTQYF | TGTGCCAGCAGCCCCTCGGCAGTAGCAGGGGGTACGCAGTATTTT
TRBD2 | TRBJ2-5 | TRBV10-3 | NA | CATGGTTGLAGGETQYF | TGTGCCACGGGTGGTACGACGGGACTAGCGGGGGGAGAGACCCAGTACTTC
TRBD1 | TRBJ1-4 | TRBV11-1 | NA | CASSAGTGREKLFF | TGTGCCAGCAGCGCCGGGACAGGAAGGGAAAAACTGTTTTTT
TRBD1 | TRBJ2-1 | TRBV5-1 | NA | CASSRDREHEQFF | TGCGCCAGCAGCCGGGACAGGGAGCATGAGCAGTTCTTC
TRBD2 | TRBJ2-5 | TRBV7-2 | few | CASSPQPGLAGRTEETQYF | TGTGCCAGCAGCCCACAGCCGGGACTAGCGGGTCGGACGGAAGAGACCCAGTACTTC
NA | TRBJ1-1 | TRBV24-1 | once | CATSDDRHGFF | TGTGCCACCAGTGATGACCGACACGGATTCTTT
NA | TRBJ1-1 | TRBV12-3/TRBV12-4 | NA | CASSSPYETEAFF | TGTGCCAGCAGTTCCCCCTACGAGACTGAAGCTTTCTTT
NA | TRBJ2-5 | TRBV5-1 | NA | CASSAGLSGETQYF | TGCGCCAGCAGCGCGGGCCTGTCTGGAGAGACCCAGTACTTC
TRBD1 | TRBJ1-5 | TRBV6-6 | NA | CASRPRETGAQHF | TGTGCCAGCAGACCTAGAGAGACAGGGGCCCAGCATTTT
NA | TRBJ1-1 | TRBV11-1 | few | CASSLATTANTEAFF | TGTGCCAGCAGCTTAGCGACAACGGCGAACACTGAAGCTTTCTTT